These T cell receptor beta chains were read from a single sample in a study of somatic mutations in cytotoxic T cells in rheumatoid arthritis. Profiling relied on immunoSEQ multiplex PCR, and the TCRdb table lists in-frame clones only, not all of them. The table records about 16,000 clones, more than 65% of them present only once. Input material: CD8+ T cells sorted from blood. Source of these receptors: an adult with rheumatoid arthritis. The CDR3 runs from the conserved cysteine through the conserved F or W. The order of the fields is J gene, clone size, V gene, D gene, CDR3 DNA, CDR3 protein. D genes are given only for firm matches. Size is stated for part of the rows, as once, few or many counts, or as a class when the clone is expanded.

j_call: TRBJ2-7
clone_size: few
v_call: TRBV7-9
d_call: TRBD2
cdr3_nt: TGTGCCAGCAGCCCTCGGGGGGGGCGCGACGAGCAGTACTTC
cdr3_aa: CASSPRGGRDEQYF

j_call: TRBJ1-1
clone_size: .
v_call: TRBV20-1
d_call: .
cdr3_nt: TGCAGTGCTAGAGCCTATGAAGCTTTCTTT
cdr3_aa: CSARAYEAFF

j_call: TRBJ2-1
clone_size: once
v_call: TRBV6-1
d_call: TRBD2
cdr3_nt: TGTGCCAGCAGTGAAAAGCGGGGGGGCGGAGGTGAGCAGTTCTTC
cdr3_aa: CASSEKRGGGGEQFF

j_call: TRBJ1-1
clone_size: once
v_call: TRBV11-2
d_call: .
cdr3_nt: TGTGCCAGCAGCTTAGTGGCAGGGAACACTGAAGCTTTCTTT
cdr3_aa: CASSLVAGNTEAFF

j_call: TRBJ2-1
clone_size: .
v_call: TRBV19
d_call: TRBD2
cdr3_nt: TGTGCCAGTAGCGGGGGGTTTTACAATGAGCAGTTCTTC
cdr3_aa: CASSGGFYNEQFF

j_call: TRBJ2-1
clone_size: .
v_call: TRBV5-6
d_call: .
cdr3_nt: TGTGCCAGCAGTCTTGGGGGGGGGCCCTACAATGAGCAGTTCTTC
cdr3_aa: CASSLGGGPYNEQFF

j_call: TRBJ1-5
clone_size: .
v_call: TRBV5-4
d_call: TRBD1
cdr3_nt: TGTGCCGGGGGACAGGTGGGAGCCAGCAATCAGCCCCAGCATTTT
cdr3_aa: CAGGQVGASNQPQHF

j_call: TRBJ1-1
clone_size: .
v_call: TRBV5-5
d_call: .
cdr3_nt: TGTGCCAGCAGCTTGCTCTGGGTAGTGGGGGGCTTGAACACTGAAGCTTTCTTT
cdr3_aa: CASSLLWVVGGLNTEAFF

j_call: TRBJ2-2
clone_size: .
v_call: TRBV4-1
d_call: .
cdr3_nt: TGCGCCAGCAGCCAAGATCAGTATCCGAACACCGGGGAGCTGTTTTTT
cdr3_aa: CASSQDQYPNTGELFF

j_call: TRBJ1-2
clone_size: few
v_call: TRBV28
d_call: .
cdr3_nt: TGTGCCAGCAACCTGGTGCAGGTGGAGGGCTACACCTTC
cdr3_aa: CASNLVQVEGYTF

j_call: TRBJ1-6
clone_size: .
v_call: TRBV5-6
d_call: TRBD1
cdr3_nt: TGTGCCAGCAGCTTTGGGACAGAGCCCTCACCCCTCCACTTT
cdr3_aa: CASSFGTEPSPLHF

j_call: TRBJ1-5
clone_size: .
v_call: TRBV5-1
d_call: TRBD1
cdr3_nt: TGCGCCAGCAGCCGGGGGACAGGGGAGGATCAGCCCCAGCATTTT
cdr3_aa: CASSRGTGEDQPQHF

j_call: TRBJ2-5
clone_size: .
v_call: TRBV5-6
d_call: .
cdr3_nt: TGTGCCAGCAGCTCGGGAGAGACCCAGTACTTC
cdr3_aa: CASSSGETQYF

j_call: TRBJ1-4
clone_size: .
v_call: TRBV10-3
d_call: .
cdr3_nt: TGTGCCATCAGTGAGTTAGGCCTCGTTGGTGAAAAACTGTTTTTT
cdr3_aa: CAISELGLVGEKLFF

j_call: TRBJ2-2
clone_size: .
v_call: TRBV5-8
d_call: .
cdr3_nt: TGTGCCAGCAGCTTGGTGCACGCAGGGTCCGGGGAGCTGTTTTTT
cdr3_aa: CASSLVHAGSGELFF

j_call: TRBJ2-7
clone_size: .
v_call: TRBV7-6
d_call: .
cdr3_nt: TGTGCCAGCAGCCTTGGGGCAGGGGTAGACGAGCAGTACTTC
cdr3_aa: CASSLGAGVDEQYF

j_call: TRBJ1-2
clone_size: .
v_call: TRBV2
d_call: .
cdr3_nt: TGTGCCAGCAGTGATCCGGAGCGCGTACATTATGGCTACACCTTC
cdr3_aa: CASSDPERVHYGYTF

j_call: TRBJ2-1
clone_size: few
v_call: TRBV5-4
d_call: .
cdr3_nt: TGTGCCAGCAGCCCGGGTAGGGTACAGTTCTTC
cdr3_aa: CASSPGRVQFF

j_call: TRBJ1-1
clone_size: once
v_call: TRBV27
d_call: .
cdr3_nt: TGTGCCAGCAGTTTAACACCGGGTCTACGGACTGAAGCTTTCTTT
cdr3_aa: CASSLTPGLRTEAFF

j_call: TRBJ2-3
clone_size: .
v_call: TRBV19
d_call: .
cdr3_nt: TGTGCCAGTAGTTGGTCCCAGCTTCGCACAGATACGCAGTATTTT
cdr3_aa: CASSWSQLRTDTQYF

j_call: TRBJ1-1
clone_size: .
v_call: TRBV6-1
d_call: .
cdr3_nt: TGTGCCATCCCGGGAGTTATGAACACTGAAGCTTTCTTT
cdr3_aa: CAIPGVMNTEAFF

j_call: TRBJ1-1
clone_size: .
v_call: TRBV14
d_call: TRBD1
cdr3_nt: TGTGCCAGCAGCCAAGGGTCTTGGACAGGGTTGCCTTCAGCTTTCTTT
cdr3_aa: CASSQGSWTGLPSAFF

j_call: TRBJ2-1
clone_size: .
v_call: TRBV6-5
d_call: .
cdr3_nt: TGTGCCAGCAGTTACGCGACTAGTCACAATGAGCAGTTCTTC
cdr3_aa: CASSYATSHNEQFF

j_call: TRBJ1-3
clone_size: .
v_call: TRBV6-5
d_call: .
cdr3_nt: TGTGCCAGCAGTACTACTGGGGACACCATATATTTT
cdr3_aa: CASSTTGDTIYF

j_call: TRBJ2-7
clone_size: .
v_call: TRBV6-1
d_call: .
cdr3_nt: TGTGCCAGCAGTGCCCGGACAATCTACGAGCAGTACTTC
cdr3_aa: CASSARTIYEQYF

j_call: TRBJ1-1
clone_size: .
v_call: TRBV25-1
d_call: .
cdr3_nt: TGTGCCAGCAGTGAACCGAACACTGAAGCTTTCTTT
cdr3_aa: CASSEPNTEAFF

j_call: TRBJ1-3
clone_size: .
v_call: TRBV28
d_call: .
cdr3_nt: TGTGCCAGCAGCCGGGGATCTGGAAACACCATATATTTT
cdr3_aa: CASSRGSGNTIYF

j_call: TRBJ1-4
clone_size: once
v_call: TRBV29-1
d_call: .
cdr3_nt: TGCAGCGCCCTACAAGGGGCTAATGAAAAACTGTTTTTT
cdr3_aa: CSALQGANEKLFF

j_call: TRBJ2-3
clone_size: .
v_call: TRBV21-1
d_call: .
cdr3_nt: TGTGCCAGCAGCAAAGTTGAGGCAGAAAGCACAGATACGCAGTATTTT
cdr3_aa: CASSKVEAESTDTQYF

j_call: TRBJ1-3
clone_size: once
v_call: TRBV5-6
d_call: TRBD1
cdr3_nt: TGTGCCAGCAGCTACGGGACAGGGTCGGGAAACACCATATATTTT
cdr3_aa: CASSYGTGSGNTIYF

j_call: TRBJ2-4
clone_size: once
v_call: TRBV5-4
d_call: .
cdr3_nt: TGTGCCAGCAGCCCCGACCCCAATGTCGCCAAAAACATTCAGTACTTC
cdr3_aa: CASSPDPNVAKNIQYF

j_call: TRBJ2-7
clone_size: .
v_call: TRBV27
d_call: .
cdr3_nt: TGTGCCAGCAGTTTGGATGGGTACGAGCAGTACTTC
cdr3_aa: CASSLDGYEQYF

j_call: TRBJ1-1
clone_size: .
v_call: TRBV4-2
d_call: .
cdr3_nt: TGTGCCAGCAGCCAAGACATCGGTGAAGCTTTCTTT
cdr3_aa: CASSQDIGEAFF

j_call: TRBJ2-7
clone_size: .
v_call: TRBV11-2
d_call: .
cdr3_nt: TGTGCCAGCAGCTTAGGGGGCGGCTACGAGCAGTACTTC
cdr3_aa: CASSLGGGYEQYF

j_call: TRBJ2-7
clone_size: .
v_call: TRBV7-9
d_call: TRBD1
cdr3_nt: TGTGCCAGCAGCCGCGGGACAGGGGATATGTACGAGCAGTACTTC
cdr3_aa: CASSRGTGDMYEQYF

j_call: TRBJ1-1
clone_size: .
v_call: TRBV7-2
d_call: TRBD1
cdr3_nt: TGTGCCAGCAGCTTAGGGACAGGGCGGACTGAAGCTTTCTTT
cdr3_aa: CASSLGTGRTEAFF

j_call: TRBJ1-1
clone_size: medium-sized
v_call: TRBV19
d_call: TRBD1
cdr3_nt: TGTGCCAGTAGTAGGCGGACAGGGGCTTGGGGTGAAGCTTTCTTT
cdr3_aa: CASSRRTGAWGEAFF

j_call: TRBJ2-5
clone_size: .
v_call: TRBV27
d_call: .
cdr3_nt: TGTGCCAGCAGCCCTTGGACAGCTCAAGAGACCCAGTACTTC
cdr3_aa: CASSPWTAQETQYF

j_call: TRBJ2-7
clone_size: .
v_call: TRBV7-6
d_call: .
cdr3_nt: TGTGCCAGCAGCCCAGGGGGGGCCCACGTTGAGCAGTACTTC
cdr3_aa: CASSPGGAHVEQYF

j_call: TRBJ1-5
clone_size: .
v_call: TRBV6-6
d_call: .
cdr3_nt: TGTGCCAGCGAGGTTTCGGGGATGGGCCAGCCCCAGCATTTT
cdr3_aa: CASEVSGMGQPQHF

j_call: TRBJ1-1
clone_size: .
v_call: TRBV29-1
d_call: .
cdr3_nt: TGCAGCGTTGAATTGGTTGGGAGAGCTGAAGCTTTCTTT
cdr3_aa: CSVELVGRAEAFF

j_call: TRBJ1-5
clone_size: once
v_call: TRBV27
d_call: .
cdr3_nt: TGTGCCAGCAGTTCCCGGGGTTTCGGTCAGCCCCAGCATTTT
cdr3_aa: CASSSRGFGQPQHF

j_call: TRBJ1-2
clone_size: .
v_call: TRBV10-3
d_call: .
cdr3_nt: TGTGCCATCAGTGAGTCGGAGGTGAGGGGCTACACCTTC
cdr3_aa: CAISESEVRGYTF

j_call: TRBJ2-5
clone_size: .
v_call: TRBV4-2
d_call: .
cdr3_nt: TGTGCCAGCAGCCAAGATGTGGGAGGGGGAGAGACCCAGTACTTC
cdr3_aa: CASSQDVGGGETQYF

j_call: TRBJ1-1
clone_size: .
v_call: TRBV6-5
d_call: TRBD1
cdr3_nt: TGTGCCAGCAGTTACGATTCAGGGGGCAAGGCTTTCTTT
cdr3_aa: CASSYDSGGKAFF

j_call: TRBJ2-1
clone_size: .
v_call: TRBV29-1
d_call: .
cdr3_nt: TGCAGCGTTAGAGGGGGGGGGACCTACAATGAGCAGTTCTTC
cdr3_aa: CSVRGGGTYNEQFF

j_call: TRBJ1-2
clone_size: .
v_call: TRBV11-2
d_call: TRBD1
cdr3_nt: TGTGCCAGCAGCTTAAGCCGGGGACAGGGGGAAAGGGCTAACTATGGCTACACCTTC
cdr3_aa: CASSLSRGQGERANYGYTF

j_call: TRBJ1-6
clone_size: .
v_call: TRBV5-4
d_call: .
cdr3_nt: TGTGCCAGCAGCTTGGATAGCTTGAGCTCCTATAATTCACCCCTCCACTTT
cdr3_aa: CASSLDSLSSYNSPLHF

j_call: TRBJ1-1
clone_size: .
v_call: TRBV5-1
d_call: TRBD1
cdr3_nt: TGCGCCAGCAGCTCGACAGGGATTGAAGCTTTCTTT
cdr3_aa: CASSSTGIEAFF

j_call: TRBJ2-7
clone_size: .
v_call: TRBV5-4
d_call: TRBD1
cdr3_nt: TGTGCCAGCAGCTTGGGGCAGGGGGCCTACGAGCAGTACTTC
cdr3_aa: CASSLGQGAYEQYF